This record covers a single TCR beta chain. This record belongs to a study of blood T cell repertoires in COVID-19. Per the original methods: Reference gene primer amplification gave estimated nucleated cell counts. The data were produced by immunoSEQ multiplex PCR, yet TCRdb's version contains in-frame clones alone and is incomplete. From that table come the V and J calls and clone size; the DNA was used to work out D and trimming. The table has 40,000 to 50,000 clones, around 89% seen once. This CDR3 region has 15 residues. Germline V CDR1 and CDR2: SGHTA, FQGNSA. V lost 4 bases and J lost 4; bases outside the gene matches: 3.

Sequenced sample: peripheral blood. The chain couples TRBV7-2 to TRBJ2-3, with TRBD1 matching over 12 bases. This clonotype originated in a man aged 25-45 years with active or convalescent COVID-19. Here the CDR3 DNA reads TGTGCCAGCAGCTCCGGGACAGGGGGCCCAGATACGCAGTATTTT. Translation gives CASSSGTGGPDTQYF. Looking up the rest from reference TRBV7-2 and TRBJ2-3 gives the full variable domain: GAGVSQSPSNKVTEKGKDVELRCDPISGHTALYWYRQSLGQGLEFLIYFQGNSAPDKSGLPSDRFSAERTGGSVSTLTIQRTQQEDSAVYLCASSSGTGGPDTQYFGPGTRLTVL.